This entry lists 25 T cell receptor beta chains sequenced from one sample in a study of cytomegalovirus exposure and HLA in healthy donors. The table came from immunoSEQ multiplex PCR; TCRdb's copy has only in-frame clones and leaves some out. This sample has around 240,000 clones, with 85% to 90% found just once. Sequences were obtained from PBMCs. The source of these receptors is a woman between 18 and 30 years old in good health and CMV-seronegative.

This rearrangement joins TRBV5-1 to TRBJ2-7, with 8 bases matching TRBD1. The V segment lost 6 bases and the J segment 0 bases; nucleotides outside the gene matches: 2. Per germline, CDR1 SGHRS and CDR2 YFSETQ. This CDR3 spans 13 amino acids. CDR3: CASTGGNSYEQYF. The CDR3 region has the DNA TGCGCCAGCACAGGGGGCAACTCCTACGAGCAGTACTTC.

The chain couples TRBV4-3 to TRBJ2-1; D may be TRBD2 (5 bases). Germline V CDR1 and CDR2: LGHNA, YSLEER. The CDR3 totals 15 residues. Between the trimmed V and J ends, which lost 0 bases and 0 bases, there was a span of 6 bases. The CDR3 DNA reads TGCGCCAGCAGCCAAGAAGGGAGCTCCTACAATGAGCAGTTCTTC. Translation gives CASSQEGSSYNEQFF.

J is TRBJ2-2 and V is TRBV15; maybe TRBD1 (6 bases). The CDR3 runs 15 residues. The germline V and J ends were trimmed by 3 bases and 0 bases, with 8 bases remaining between them. CDR1 and CDR2 from the germline V gene are LNHNV and YYDKDF (reference sequence). The CDR3 DNA reads as TGTGCCACCAGCAGGGGACACTCGAACACCGGGGAGCTGTTTTTT. It is translated as CATSRGHSNTGELFF.

This chain uses TRBV2 with TRBJ2-3; 7 bases map to TRBD1. Germline CDR1 is SNHLY and CDR2 is FYNNEI. The CDR3 sequence is 15 residues long. The V gene end was trimmed by 10 bases and the J gene end by 4 bases; junction bases not matched to a gene: 14. CDR3 sequence (DNA): TGTGCCACCCAACGCCGGGACAGATTCTCAGATACGCAGTATTTT. This gives the protein CATQRRDRFSDTQYF.

The chain joins TRBV15 to TRBJ1-2, with a possible D match to TRBD1 (6 bases). The germline V gene has CDR1 LNHNV and CDR2 YYDKDF (reference sequence). The length of the CDR3 is 14 residues. Trimming removed 1 base from V and 5 bases from J, with 11 bases in between. The CDR3 nucleotides are TGTGCCACCAGCAGAGGAGGGGGTTTTTATGGCTACACCTTC. The encoded protein is CATSRGGGFYGYTF.

The CDR3 reads CASSFTDSSYEQYF. Written as DNA, the CDR3 is TGTGCCAGCAGCTTTACCGACAGCTCCTACGAGCAGTACTTC. The chain has TRBV5-6 and TRBJ2-7, with a weak D call TRBD1 (5 bases). The V gene lost 2 bases and the J gene lost 0 bases, with 9 bases spanning the gap. Germline CDR1 SGHDT, CDR2 YYEEEE. CDR3 length equals 14 residues. Full variable domain (rest looked up from reference TRBV5-6 and TRBJ2-7): DAGVTQSPTHLIKTRGQQVTLRCSPKSGHDTVSWYQQALGQGPQFIFQYYEEEERQRGNFPDRFSGHQFPNYSSELNVNALLLGDSALYLCASSFTDSSYEQYFGPGTRLTVT.

The V gene is TRBV6-1, the J gene TRBJ2-7, with TRBD1 identical over 8 bases. This CDR3 is built from 16 residues. Germline loops: CDR1 MNHNS, CDR2 SASEGT. The V segment lost 2 bases and the J segment 0 bases; nucleotides outside the gene matches: 6. The CDR3 is CASSEFTGGFSYEQYF. CDR3 nucleotide sequence: TGTGCCAGCAGTGAATTCACAGGGGGATTCTCCTACGAGCAGTACTTC.

The V and J genes are TRBV2 and TRBJ2-1, with 8 bases identical to TRBD2. With 5 bases clipped from V and 5 bases from J, the junction kept 5 bases outside the gene matches. Looked up from germline, CDR1 is SNHLY and CDR2 is FYNNEI. This CDR3 contains 14 residues. The CDR3 DNA is TGTGCCAGCAGTCGAGGAGCGGGGGACAATGAGCAGTTCTTC. It translates to CASSRGAGDNEQFF.

The rearrangement joins TRBV28 to TRBJ1-5; D ambiguous. V lost 6 bases and J 7 bases, leaving 13 bases between the germline ends. Germline V lookup: CDR1 MDHEN, CDR2 SYDVKM. This CDR3 is 13 amino acids long. CDR3 sequence reads: CASSLSDFQPQHF. The CDR3 DNA reads as TGTGCCAGCAGCTTGAGTGACTTCCAGCCCCAGCATTTT.

This chain uses TRBV10-3 with TRBJ1-6, with 7 bases identical to TRBD1. CDR1 and CDR2 from the germline V gene are ENHRY and SYGVKD. CDR3 length equals 13 residues. Germline trimming cut 7 bases from V and 6 bases from J; bases unmatched to any gene: 3. The CDR3 loop reads CAINTGANSPLHF. The CDR3 DNA follows: TGTGCCATCAATACAGGGGCTAATTCACCCCTCCACTTT.

In nucleotides, the CDR3 is TGCGCCAGCAGCCGAGATAGCGGGGGGGCCTACAATGAGCAGTTCTTC. Its translation is CASSRDSGGAYNEQFF. The V call is TRBV4-1, the J call TRBJ2-1, with 11 bases identical to TRBD2. This CDR3 has 16 residues. Germline values: CDR1 MGHRA, CDR2 YSYEKL. J lost 2 bases, V lost 4 bases, and 4 bases had no gene match.

This clone occurred a few times. V is TRBV2 and J is TRBJ2-7, with D possibly matching TRBD1 (5 bases). The CDR3 runs 14 residues. CDR1 is SNHLY, CDR2 FYNNEI, per germline. V was shortened by 3 bases and J by 1 base, with 10 bases between the two germline ends. The CDR3 sequence: CASSELGESYEQYF. CDR3 nucleotides: TGTGCCAGCAGTGAGTTAGGGGAATCCTACGAGCAGTACTTC.

This chain links TRBV7-2 with TRBJ2-1; maybe TRBD2 (6 bases). The germline CDR1 and CDR2 sequences are SGHTA and FQGNSA. CDR3 size: 18 residues. Trimming cost V 4 bases and J 0 bases, with 19 bases left between them. CDR3 DNA: TGTGCCAGCAGCTCTCCACAAGCGCGGGGAAGCTCCTACAATGAGCAGTTCTTC. This codes for CASSSPQARGSSYNEQFF.

The chain combines TRBV28 with TRBJ1-2; D ambiguous. Germline-derived CDR1 and CDR2 are MDHEN and SYDVKM. The germline V and J ends were trimmed by 4 bases and 1 base, with 13 bases remaining between them. This CDR3 has 15 residues. The chain's CDR3 is CASSSLRRDNYGYTF. CDR3 DNA sequence: TGTGCCAGCAGTTCACTGAGACGGGATAACTATGGCTACACCTTC.

The rearrangement joins TRBV27 to TRBJ1-1, with TRBD1 matching over 10 bases. The CDR3 spans 13 residues. Trimming removed 5 bases from V and 3 bases from J; junction bases left unmatched: 0. Germline lookup yields CDR1 MNHEY and CDR2 SMNVEV (reference sequence). The CDR3 DNA reads as TGTGCCAGCAGTGGACAGGGGGACACTGAAGCTTTCTTT. Its protein is CASSGQGDTEAFF.

J is TRBJ2-2 and V is TRBV7-2, with D perhaps matching TRBD1 (6 bases). V lost 4 bases, J lost 6 bases, and 12 bases lay in between. Germline loops: CDR1 SGHTA, CDR2 FQGNSA. CDR3 length: 14 amino acids. CDR3 bases: TGTGCCAGCAGCTCCCTCACAGGGCCCGGGGAGCTGTTTTTT. As protein: CASSSLTGPGELFF.

This chain connects TRBV28 to TRBJ2-2, with 8 nucleotides matching TRBD1. The germline V gene has CDR1 MDHEN and CDR2 SYDVKM. The V and J ends lost 5 bases and 4 bases, in that order; junction bases with no gene match: 12. The CDR3 has 17 amino acids. CDR3 sequence: CASSPPLDRETTGELFF. CDR3 DNA sequence: TGTGCCAGCAGTCCACCTCTGGACAGGGAGACCACCGGGGAGCTGTTTTTT.

The chain recombines TRBV29-1 with TRBJ2-2; 7 bases are a match to TRBD1. Germline-derived CDR1 and CDR2 are SQVTM and ANQGSEA. V was clipped by 6 bases and J by 2 bases; unmatched bases: 12. The CDR3 loop spans 16 amino acids. CDR3 residues: CSVARRRQGNTGELFF. For the CDR3, the DNA is TGCAGCGTGGCCCGACGACGACAGGGCAACACCGGGGAGCTGTTTTTT.

The genes are TRBV18 and TRBJ1-1; TRBD1 might be the D (5 bases). The V gene's germline CDR1 is KGHSH and CDR2 LQKENI. The CDR3 runs 13 residues. With 6 bases removed from V and 3 bases from J, the gap between germline ends came to 11 bases. The CDR3 region is CASSRGQDTEAFF. The CDR3 nucleotides read TGTGCCAGCTCCCGCGGACAAGACACTGAAGCTTTCTTT.

CDR3 in amino acids: CASKLNLAGEQFF. As DNA, the CDR3 is TGTGCCAGCAAGCTTAACCTAGCGGGGGAGCAGTTCTTC. The genes are TRBV7-3 and TRBJ2-1; 9 bases fit TRBD2. Trimming cost V 7 bases and J 10 bases; bases outside gene matches: 8. Germline assignment: CDR1 SGHTA and CDR2 FQGTGA. The CDR3 runs to 13 residues.

This chain links TRBV6-1 with TRBJ2-7; D not resolved. This CDR3 is built from 13 residues. The V gene's germline CDR1 is MNHNS and CDR2 SASEGT. The V end lost 5 bases, the J end lost 2 bases, and 10 bases lay between the germline ends. CDR3 region: CASSWLQTYEQYF. Here the CDR3 DNA reads TGTGCCAGCAGTTGGCTCCAGACCTACGAGCAGTACTTC.

This chain connects TRBV7-9 to TRBJ1-3; a weak D match, TRBD1 (5 bases). Looked up from germline, CDR1 is SEHNR and CDR2 is FQNEAQ (reference sequence). V lost 5 bases and J 3 bases, leaving 20 bases between the germline ends. This CDR3 region has 17 residues. CDR3 coding DNA: TGTGCCAGCAGCAAACTGGGGACTCTGCTTGTTGGAAACACCATATATTTT. It yields the protein CASSKLGTLLVGNTIYF.

The V gene is TRBV27, the J gene TRBJ1-3; D is unclear. Trimming removed 4 bases at V and 4 bases at J, with 11 bases between. CDR3 length: 14 amino acids. CDR1 and CDR2 (germline): MNHEY, SMNVEV (reference sequence). DNA of the CDR3: TGTGCCAGCAGTTCAATGCCTCAGGGAAACACCATATATTTT. Protein product: CASSSMPQGNTIYF.

The CDR3 region is CASSERRQGGISGANVLTF. CDR3 nucleotide sequence: TGTGCCAGCAGTGAGAGACGACAGGGGGGTATCTCTGGGGCCAACGTCCTGACTTTC. The J gene is TRBJ2-6, the V gene TRBV28; 9 nucleotides align to TRBD1. This CDR3 is 19 amino acids long. Trimming removed 5 bases from V and 0 bases from J; junction bases left unmatched: 11. In germline, CDR1 is MDHEN, CDR2 SYDVKM.

The chain joins TRBV19 to TRBJ2-7, with D possibly TRBD2 on 6 matching bases. CDR3 length: 15 amino acids. Germline-derived CDR1 and CDR2 are LNHDA and SQIVND (reference sequence). The ends were cut back, 3 bases at V and 2 bases at J, with 14 bases in the middle. The CDR3 nucleotides read TGTGCCAGTAGTATCTCCGGGACTGATCCCTACGAGCAGTACGTC. The encoded protein is CASSISGTDPYEQYV.